The present TCR beta chain was sequenced within a study of cytomegalovirus exposure and HLA in healthy donors. Primers for the PCR totalled 60 Vbeta and 13 Jbeta. Sequencing was performed with immunoSEQ multiplex PCR; in TCRdb, only in-frame clones are kept and a portion is missing. This table holds about 130,000 clones, about four fifths found once. The CDR3 contains 12 residues. V lost 7 bases, J lost 1 base, and 7 bases lay in between. The germline CDR1 and CDR2 sequences are LNHDA and SQIVND (reference sequence). The rearrangement uses TRBV19 and TRBJ1-1, with D perhaps matching TRBD1 (6 bases). The TCR sequence derives from a man between 18 and 29 years old in good health and CMV-seronegative. Sequenced input: PBMCs. In DNA, the CDR3 is TGTGCCAGTAAGGACAGGAACACTGAAGCTTTCTTT. Translation: CASKDRNTEAFF.